A selection of T cell receptor beta chains follows, all from one sample in a study of shared clonotypes between healthy human individuals. Data came from immunoSEQ multiplex PCR; TCRdb stores just in-frame clones and leaves some out. Among about 2 million clones, roughly 94% were seen once, and the ten largest hold around 1.1%. The sequencing input was naive CD8+ T cells sorted from blood. The origin of the receptors is a man younger than 30 in good health. CDR3s include the opening cysteine and the closing phenylalanine or tryptophan. The order of the fields is V gene, J gene, CDR3 protein.

V gene: TRBV29-1; J gene: TRBJ1-1; CDR3 protein: CSVEGLEPEAFF
V gene: TRBV4-1; J gene: TRBJ2-1; CDR3 protein: CASSQDGGSPSYNEQFF
V gene: TRBV6-5; J gene: TRBJ2-1; CDR3 protein: CASSSEGYNEQFF
V gene: TRBV10-3; J gene: TRBJ1-5; CDR3 protein: CASWQGDQPQHF
V gene: TRBV5-6; J gene: TRBJ2-2; CDR3 protein: CASSLADRVSGELFF
V gene: TRBV10-3; J gene: TRBJ2-3; CDR3 protein: CAISEPGLAGAETDTQYF
V gene: TRBV30; J gene: TRBJ2-7; CDR3 protein: CAWSVPQEVLKSYEQYF
V gene: TRBV6-5; J gene: TRBJ2-5; CDR3 protein: CASSYTLGETQYF
V gene: TRBV19; J gene: TRBJ2-7; CDR3 protein: CASSPGQYYEQYF
V gene: TRBV28; J gene: TRBJ1-2; CDR3 protein: CASSLSTGTRDQYDYGYTF